Listed below are T cell receptor beta chains from one sample, sequenced in a study of T cell changes during pregnancy in multiple sclerosis. Assay: immunoSEQ multiplex PCR; the TCRdb copy retains only in-frame clones and omits some. Of 30,000 to 40,000 clones listed, around nine tenths are singletons. The material sequenced was CD8+ T cells from peripheral blood mononuclear cells, taken in the second trimester of pregnancy. The receptors were sampled from a female donor with multiple sclerosis, enrolled in a pregnancy study. CDR3s include the opening cysteine and the closing phenylalanine or tryptophan. D genes are given only for firm matches.

v_gene	len	j_gene	d_gene	CDR3aa
TRBV20-1	11	TRBJ2-1	.	CSAPQGHEQFF
TRBV27	14	TRBJ2-7	.	CASSWGESSYEQYF
TRBV7-9	14	TRBJ2-1	.	CASSDRGSYNEQFF
TRBV2	18	TRBJ2-1	TRBD2	CASSRTSGRTNSYNEQFF
TRBV29-1	13	TRBJ2-1	TRBD2	CSASPSGSNEQFF
TRBV4-3	15	TRBJ2-1	TRBD1	CASSQGTGRYNEQFF
TRBV4-1	20	TRBJ2-3	TRBD2	CASSQARLAGGRASTDTQYF
TRBV7-3	13	TRBJ2-5	.	CASSSPLEETQYF
TRBV6-5	16	TRBJ2-3	TRBD2	CASSYGLATLTDTQYF
TRBV19	15	TRBJ2-1	TRBD2	CASSIGLAGPDEQFF
TRBV5-1	14	TRBJ2-7	TRBD1	CASSSDREVNEQYF
TRBV5-6	15	TRBJ1-1	.	CASSSHRVWNTEAFF
TRBV4-3	15	TRBJ2-1	TRBD2	CASSQETSGSYEQFF
TRBV7-9	15	TRBJ2-1	.	CASSSLDSNHNEQFF
TRBV15	15	TRBJ2-1	.	CATSIGSGDYNEQFF
TRBV6-5	15	TRBJ2-7	TRBD2	CASSYQGLAGDEQYF
TRBV5-1	17	TRBJ2-1	TRBD1	CASSYDRALSSYNEQFF
TRBV29-1	13	TRBJ1-1	.	CSVSHREGTEAFF
TRBV13	15	TRBJ2-7	TRBD2	CASSSGTSGRYEQYF
TRBV7-2	17	TRBJ2-7	TRBD2	CASSSERLTSGNYEQYF
TRBV7-8	14	TRBJ1-5	.	CASSEHWRDQPQHF
TRBV14	15	TRBJ2-5	TRBD1	CASSPRDRGGETQYF
TRBV4-1	15	TRBJ2-1	TRBD2	CASSRRLAGDNEQFF
TRBV19	15	TRBJ2-7	.	CASSIDLGQFYEQYF
TRBV7-9	15	TRBJ2-1	.	CASSPADYHRNEQFF
TRBV27	15	TRBJ2-2	.	CASSSPQGVTGELFF
TRBV19	16	TRBJ2-6	.	CASSPSQGTGANVLTF
TRBV27	15	TRBJ2-2	.	CASSLPSAGTGELFF
TRBV19	14	TRBJ1-1	.	CASSTRQQNTEAFF
TRBV28	17	TRBJ1-2	.	CASRPTGPPSIEYGYTF
TRBV27	15	.	TRBD1	CASSVQGSISYEQYF
TRBV5-8	12	TRBJ1-1	.	CASSPGYTEAFF
TRBV5-4	13	TRBJ2-7	.	CASSTGNLYEQYF
TRBV30	15	TRBJ1-6	.	CAWSSGTTGNSPLHF
TRBV13	16	TRBJ2-7	.	CASSLKLGLRAYEQYF
TRBV18	17	TRBJ2-1	TRBD2	CASSPRLAEDRYNEQFF
TRBV18	15	TRBJ2-2	TRBD1	CASSGTGLNTGELFF
TRBV11-2	16	TRBJ2-5	TRBD2	CASSPTSGSWEETQYF
TRBV4-2	15	TRBJ1-1	.	CASSQLTEFNTEAFF
TRBV9	14	TRBJ2-7	TRBD2	CASSVGTSGMEQYF
TRBV7-2	15	TRBJ2-7	.	CASSLEAGRTYEQYF
TRBV4-1	19	TRBJ2-2	TRBD1	CASSQAAIGQGDNTGELFF
TRBV6-5	16	TRBJ1-2	TRBD1	CASSYSQGPNLYGYTF
TRBV27	14	TRBJ1-1	TRBD1	CASSLTGGYTEAFF
TRBV5-4	14	TRBJ2-7	.	CASSGTGGPGEQYF
TRBV6-4	14	TRBJ2-3	TRBD2	CATRPAGGSDTQYF
TRBV1	17	TRBJ2-6	.	CTSRSWSLQSRANVLTF